Below, 20 T cell receptor beta chains from the same sample are listed, as sequenced in a study of blood T cell repertoires in COVID-19. TCRdb keeps only in-frame clones here, not all; method: immunoSEQ multiplex PCR. In the table there are approximately 400,000 clones, roughly 80% of which are singletons. The source material was PBMCs or T cells enriched from blood (not recorded which). These receptors all come from a woman between 45 and 65 years old who had recovered from COVID-19.

The chain is built from TRBV28 and TRBJ1-2; 7 bases fit TRBD1. Germline V gene data show CDR1 as MDHEN and CDR2 as SYDVKM. This CDR3 comprises 12 residues. The J segment lost 5 bases and the V segment lost 6 bases, leaving 3 bases of the junction unmatched. The CDR3 reads CASSQGQYGYTF. Here the CDR3 DNA reads TGTGCCAGCAGCCAGGGACAGTATGGCTACACCTTC.

V usage is TRBV7-2 and J usage is TRBJ1-2, with 9 bases that match TRBD1. Losses at the gene ends were 1 base for V and 8 bases for J; bases not matched to a gene: 11. The CDR3 is 16 residues long. Germline V gives CDR1 SGHTA, CDR2 FQGNSA. Here the CDR3 DNA reads TGTGCCAGCAGCTTAGTCCTCCAAACAGGGGGCGGCGGCTACACCTTC. Translation gives CASSLVLQTGGGGYTF.

The genes are TRBV30 and TRBJ1-1, with 7 positions matching TRBD1. Germline-derived CDR1 and CDR2 are GTSNPN and SVGIG (reference sequence). V dropped 0 bases and J dropped 0; count of bases not matched to a gene: 10. The length of the CDR3 is 17 residues. The CDR3, as DNA: TGTGCCTGGAGTGTACAGGGGCCAGGGCCCCTGAACACTGAAGCTTTCTTT. Amino acid sequence: CAWSVQGPGPLNTEAFF. The complete variable domain, with remaining parts taken from reference TRBV30 and TRBJ1-1, reads SQTIHQWPATLVQPVGSPLSLECTVEGTSNPNLYWYRQAAGRGLQLLFYSVGIGQISSEVPQNLSASRPQDRQFILSSKKLLLSDSGFYLCAWSVQGPGPLNTEAFFGQGTRLTVV.

In DNA form, the CDR3 reads TGTGCCAGCAGCCCGGACAGTAATTCACCCCTCCACTTT. This codes for CASSPDSNSPLHF. This chain connects TRBV5-4 to TRBJ1-6; possible D gene TRBD1, 6 bases. Between the trimmed V and J ends, which lost 4 bases and 6 bases, there was a span of 8 bases. This CDR3 is built from 13 residues. Germline V lookup: CDR1 SGHNT, CDR2 YYREEE (reference sequence).

This chain connects TRBV7-9 to TRBJ1-1; 9 bases map to TRBD1. The germline V gene has CDR1 SEHNR and CDR2 FQNEAQ (reference sequence). The junction had 5 bases not matched to a gene; V was cut back by 5 bases and J by 4 bases. The CDR3 length is 14 residues. CDR3 coding DNA: TGTGCCAGCAGCCCCGACAGGGGGTTCACTGAAGCTTTCTTT. Translating gives CASSPDRGFTEAFF.

About this clone: The sample holds other DNA sequences that translate to the same CDR3. The chain couples TRBV3-1 (or the pseudogene TRBV3-2) to TRBJ1-2; unclear D gene. The ends were cut back, 0 bases at V and 1 base at J, with 6 bases in the middle. In germline, CDR1 is LGHDT, CDR2 YNNKEL (reference sequence). This CDR3 spans 14 amino acids. The CDR3 bases are TGTGCCAGCAGCCAAGACGCGGTTAACTATGGCTACACCTTC. Protein product: CASSQDAVNYGYTF.

The V and J genes are TRBV9 and TRBJ1-2; D call uncertain. The V end was cut by 0 bases, the J end by 7 bases, with 10 bases between. Germline V gene lookup returns CDR1 SGDLS and CDR2 YYNGEE. CDR3 size: 13 residues. The CDR3 protein is CASSVAGSGGYTF. The CDR3 DNA sequence: TGTGCCAGCAGCGTAGCTGGGAGTGGTGGCTACACCTTC.

The chain joins TRBV2 to TRBJ2-7, with TRBD2 matching 11 bases. Trimming took 2 bases from V and 4 from J; bases not matched to a gene: 7. Germline V gene lookup returns CDR1 SNHLY and CDR2 FYNNEI. The CDR3 contains 16 residues. CDR3 nucleotide sequence: TGTGCCAGCAGTGAAATGACTAGCGGGAAATGGTACGAGCAGTACTTC. It translates to CASSEMTSGKWYEQYF.

This chain uses TRBV5-6 with TRBJ2-2, with TRBD1 matching over 11 bases. This CDR3 is built from 17 residues. The V gene's germline CDR1 is SGHDT and CDR2 YYEEEE. V lost 0 bases to trimming and J lost 1 base; unmatched junction nucleotides: 2. The CDR3 DNA reads as TGTGCCAGCAGCTTGGCGGGGACAGGGGGGAACACCGGGGAGCTGTTTTTT. It is translated as CASSLAGTGGNTGELFF.

V usage is TRBV28 and J usage is TRBJ1-4; 7 bases are shared with TRBD1. The CDR3 consists of 17 residues. Germline V lookup: CDR1 MDHEN, CDR2 SYDVKM. V was pared by 2 bases and J by 4 bases, with 10 bases of the junction left unmatched. The CDR3 here is CASSLAITGAGNEKLFF. The CDR3 DNA reads TGTGCCAGCAGTTTAGCCATCACAGGGGCTGGTAATGAAAAACTGTTTTTT.

This clone occurred a few times. The chain employs TRBV7-3 and TRBJ1-3; tentatively, D is TRBD1 (6 bases). This CDR3 is built from 13 residues. CDR1 and CDR2 (germline): SGHTA, FQGTGA. V was trimmed by 0 bases and J by 9 bases, leaving 9 bases between them. In DNA, the CDR3 is TGTGCCAGCAGCTTAACTAGGGGGGGCACCATATATTTT. It encodes CASSLTRGGTIYF.

The V gene is TRBV28, the J gene TRBJ1-2; TRBD1 is a possible D gene (5 bases). Germline CDR1 reads MDHEN; CDR2 reads SYDVKM. V lost 3 bases to trimming and J lost 2 bases, with 7 bases between them. CDR3 length equals 13 residues. CDR3 amino acids: CASSLKGNYGYTF. The CDR3 DNA reads TGTGCCAGCAGTTTGAAGGGGAACTATGGCTACACCTTC.

The chain is built from TRBV7-8 and TRBJ2-7, with a tentative D call TRBD1 (5 bases). This CDR3 region has 16 residues. Germline V gene lookup returns CDR1 SGHVS and CDR2 FQNEAQ. V was trimmed by 1 base and J by 3 bases, leaving 16 bases between them. CDR3 DNA sequence: TGTGCCAGCAGCTTAGAAGGAAGCAGGGCCTACTACGAGCAGTACTTC. Translating it yields CASSLEGSRAYYEQYF.

The V gene is TRBV18, the J gene TRBJ1-5; D unclear. Germline CDR1 KGHSH, CDR2 LQKENI. This CDR3 has 13 amino acids. Trimming removed 2 bases from V and 9 bases from J, with 11 bases in between. The CDR3 reads CASSPGLDGPQHF. CDR3 in DNA: TGTGCCAGCTCACCAGGACTTGATGGGCCCCAGCATTTT.

The chain links TRBV19 to TRBJ1-1, with D unresolved. Germline V gives CDR1 LNHDA, CDR2 SQIVND (reference sequence). This CDR3 is 14 amino acids long. Trimming removed 6 bases at V and 0 bases at J, with 11 bases between. CDR3 in amino acids: CASRGVGLNTEAFF. The CDR3 bases are TGTGCCAGTAGGGGCGTGGGCCTGAACACTGAAGCTTTCTTT. Full variable domain (outside the CDR3, taken from reference TRBV19 and TRBJ1-1): DGGITQSPKYLFRKEGQNVTLSCEQNLNHDAMYWYRQDPGQGLRLIYYSQIVNDFQKGDIAEGYSVSREKKESFPLTVTSAQKNPTAFYLCASRGVGLNTEAFFGQGTRLTVV.

The chain links TRBV28 to TRBJ1-2, with D unresolved. This CDR3 region has 14 residues. Trimming shortened V by 2 bases and J by 4 bases, and 11 bases separated the two germline ends. The germline V gene has CDR1 MDHEN and CDR2 SYDVKM. CDR3 region: CASSLGHRVYGYTF. The CDR3 coding sequence is TGTGCCAGCAGTTTAGGGCACCGAGTCTATGGCTACACCTTC.

CDR3 sequence reads: CASSHRGANVLTF. As DNA, the CDR3 is TGCGCCAGCAGTCACCGGGGGGCCAACGTCCTGACTTTC. V and J are TRBV23-1 and TRBJ2-6; D gene ambiguous. TRBV23-1 is an ORF; its function is uncertain. There are 13 residues in the CDR3. V gave up 3 bases and J gave up 4 bases, with 4 bases separating them.

As regards this clone: Distinct nucleotide sequences in the sample also encode this CDR3. The rearrangement links TRBV2 to TRBJ1-5; D unresolved. The CDR3 runs 13 residues. Trimming took 3 bases from V and 2 from J, leaving 5 bases between them. In germline, CDR1 is SNHLY, CDR2 FYNNEI. CDR3 nucleotides: TGTGCCAGCAGTGATCAGGGCAATCAGCCCCAGCATTTT. Protein product: CASSDQGNQPQHF.

The V and J genes are TRBV28 and TRBJ1-5; TRBD1 is a possible D gene (6 bases). Germline CDR1 and CDR2: MDHEN and SYDVKM. This CDR3 has 18 residues. V lost 5 bases, J lost 3 bases, and 23 bases lay in between. CDR3 sequence reads: CASSRRGAVTGSNQPQHF. The CDR3 DNA reads as TGTGCCAGCAGTAGGCGGGGGGCGGTTACAGGGTCCAATCAGCCCCAGCATTTT.

This chain uses TRBV7-8 with TRBJ2-3, with D possibly TRBD1 on 6 matching bases. CDR3 length equals 13 residues. Trimming took 2 bases from V and 6 from J, leaving 9 bases between them. Germline V gene sequence: CDR1 SGHVS, CDR2 FQNEAQ. CDR3 region: CASSLYDRDTQYF. The CDR3 DNA sequence: TGTGCCAGCAGCTTATACGACAGGGATACGCAGTATTTT.